The sequence of this TCR beta chain was determined in a study of response to subunit inactivated influenza vaccine. V was cut by 4 bases and J by 3 bases, with 15 bases left in between. The CDR3 contains 14 residues. Germline V gene data show CDR1 as SQVTM and CDR2 as ANQGSEA. This clonotype has just a few counts. TCRdb used MiXCR to reprocess the RT-PCR reads, holding one entry per CDR3 protein. The sample has around 530,000 distinct CDR3 sequences, about 15% seen once; the top ten hold roughly 3%. The J gene is TRBJ1-2, the V gene TRBV29-1, with D perhaps matching TRBD1 (6 bases). The sequencing here drew on CD4+ T cells sorted from PBMCs, taken less than 30 months after vaccination. The origin of this receptor is a man in his fifties or sixties who received an inactivated influenza vaccine. In DNA, the CDR3 is TGCAGCGTTGCCACGGGGGGGCGGGACTATGGCTACACCTTC. It yields the protein CSVATGGRDYGYTF. Full variable domain (remainder filled in from reference TRBV29-1 and TRBJ1-2): SAVISQKPSRDICQRGTSLTIQCQVDSQVTMMFWYRQQPGQSLTLIATANQGSEATYESGFVIDKFPISRPNLTFSTLTVSNMSPEDSSIYLCSVATGGRDYGYTFGSGTRLTVV.